This TCR beta chain derives from a study of blood T cell repertoires in COVID-19. The germline V gene has CDR1 SEHNR and CDR2 FQNEAQ (reference sequence). V was pared by 8 bases and J by 1 base, with 8 bases between. The CDR3 is 12 amino acids. Authors' processing steps: Amplifying reference gene primers gave estimates of nucleated cell counts. Sequenced by immunoSEQ multiplex PCR; TCRdb stores in-frame clones only, minus some. The DNA gave D and trimming, while V, J and clone size come from that table. The table has under 300,000 clones, about 90% seen once; the top ten hold around 12%. Seattle patients were enrolled during active infection and followed longitudinally.

This clonotype was sampled from a young woman with COVID-19, enrolled during active disease. V and J are TRBV7-9 and TRBJ1-1; tentatively, D is TRBD1 (6 bases). The sample taken for sequencing was peripheral blood. The CDR3 sequence is CASEGGNTEAFF. The CDR3 DNA sequence: TGTGCCAGCGAAGGGGGGAACACTGAAGCTTTCTTT.